These T cell receptor beta chains were read from a single sample in a study of OX40 agonist ivuxolimab in advanced cancers. Repertoires were generated with immunoSEQ multiplex PCR, while TCRdb's copy carries only in-frame clones and drops some. This sample has approximately 40,000 clones, with approximately 90% found just once. The sample was CD4+ or CD8+ T cells sorted from blood, taken in a trial of the OX40 agonist ivuxolimab. The receptors shown here come from an adult with an advanced solid tumor such as melanoma, head and neck, liver or kidney cancer. Both conserved end residues are part of each CDR3. A D gene is named only where the DNA matches it firmly. Clone size is shown for a subset of rows, as once, few, many or a class of expanded clone.

TRBV5-1,-,TRBD1,TRBJ1-1,CASSLGTGGDTEAFF,TGCGCCAGCAGCTTGGGGACAGGGGGCGACACTGAAGCTTTCTTT
TRBV2,-,-,TRBJ2-3,CASRRDRQGTDTQYF,TGTGCCAGCAGGCGGGACCGGCAGGGCACAGATACGCAGTATTTT
TRBV18,-,-,TRBJ2-5,CASSPGSQETQYF,TGTGCCAGCTCACCAGGTTCCCAAGAGACCCAGTACTTC
TRBV5-6,once,-,TRBJ2-5,CASSLDRDLSTQYF,TGTGCCAGCAGCTTGGATAGGGACCTCTCGACCCAGTACTTC
TRBV5-8,-,-,TRBJ2-1,CASSITPGPRVQFF,TGTGCCAGCAGCATTACCCCAGGGCCGAGGGTGCAGTTCTTC
TRBV18,-,TRBD1,TRBJ1-2,CASSPPGRGRSGYTF,TGTGCCAGCTCACCACCGGGGAGGGGGCGCAGTGGCTACACCTTC
TRBV19,-,TRBD2,TRBJ2-2,CASQRSGVGTGELFF,TGTGCCAGCCAAAGGAGCGGGGTGGGCACCGGGGAGCTGTTTTTT
TRBV6-5,-,TRBD2,TRBJ2-3,CASSSRGLAGTDTQYF,TGTGCCAGCAGTTCGAGAGGGCTAGCGGGCACAGATACGCAGTATTTT
TRBV6-1,-,-,TRBJ1-2,CASSEGLGVGYTF,TGTGCCAGCAGTGAAGGGCTTGGTGTTGGCTACACCTTC
TRBV5-1,-,-,TRBJ2-7,CASRVRKGPYEQYF,TGCGCCAGCCGGGTTCGTAAGGGACCGTACGAGCAGTACTTC
TRBV18,-,-,TRBJ1-1,CASSPTANTEAFF,TGTGCCAGCTCACCAACGGCGAACACTGAAGCTTTCTTT
TRBV7-7,few,TRBD2,TRBJ2-1,CASGAGGPVDEQFF,TGTGCTAGCGGCGCGGGAGGGCCGGTTGATGAGCAGTTCTTC
TRBV5-1,-,TRBD2,TRBJ2-7,CASSLTSGIYEQYF,TGCGCCAGCAGCTTGACTAGCGGTATCTACGAGCAGTACTTC
TRBV30,-,TRBD1,TRBJ2-2,CAWSVTGGASGELFF,TGTGCCTGGAGTGTAACAGGGGGCGCCTCCGGGGAGCTGTTTTTT
TRBV19,-,-,TRBJ1-1,CASSTSGRRLVNTEAFF,TGTGCCAGTAGTACGTCGGGACGAAGGTTAGTGAACACTGAAGCTTTCTTT
TRBV7-8,-,-,TRBJ2-7,CASRSLPYEQYF,TGTGCCAGCAGGTCCCTCCCCTACGAGCAGTACTTC
TRBV5-1,-,-,TRBJ1-1,CASSLSMAGSTDTEAFF,TGCGCCAGCAGCTTATCTATGGCAGGGTCCACGGACACTGAAGCTTTCTTT
TRBV19,-,TRBD1,TRBJ2-2,CASKKNRGSTGELFF,TGTGCCAGCAAGAAGAACAGGGGTAGCACCGGGGAGCTGTTTTTT
TRBV27,-,-,TRBJ2-1,CASSCLVCNEQFF,TGTGCCAGCAGTTGTTTAGTTTGCAATGAGCAGTTCTTC
TRBV6-1,-,TRBD1,TRBJ2-7,CASKRGQLFDEQYF,TGTGCCAGCAAAAGGGGACAGCTTTTCGACGAGCAGTACTTC
TRBV9,-,-,TRBJ2-7,CASSVEPAGEQYF,TGTGCCAGCAGCGTAGAGCCGGCTGGGGAGCAGTACTTC
TRBV19,-,TRBD1,TRBJ1-4,CASSPPGQGLNEKLFF,TGTGCCAGTAGTCCGCCGGGACAGGGCTTAAATGAAAAACTGTTTTTT
TRBV5-1,-,TRBD1,TRBJ2-3,CASSLQGVGTDTQYF,TGCGCCAGCAGCTTACAGGGGGTCGGCACAGATACGCAGTATTTT
TRBV7-9,-,TRBD1,TRBJ2-3,CASSLDRNTDTQYF,TGTGCCAGCAGCTTGGACAGGAACACAGATACGCAGTATTTT
TRBV7-9,-,-,TRBJ1-1,CASSFAHTEAFF,TGTGCCAGCAGCTTTGCACACACTGAAGCTTTCTTT